A selection of T cell receptor beta chains follows, all from one sample in a study of shared clonotypes between healthy human individuals. Here immunoSEQ multiplex PCR was the method, and the copy in TCRdb shows in-frame clones only, minus some. The sample holds around 2.5 million clones, under 95% seen once. The source material was naive CD4+ T cells from PBMCs. The receptors here all came from a man between 18 and 35 years old in good health. Some clones in this sample may be carry-over from other donors' samples. CDR3s include the opening cysteine and the closing phenylalanine or tryptophan. The order of the fields is D gene, V gene, clone size, J gene, CDR3 DNA, CDR3 protein. D genes are given only for firm matches. The size field is filled for only some rows; it gives once, few, many or a size class.

NA	TRBV21-1	few	TRBJ1-1	TGTGCCAGCAGCAAACCAAGCACTGAAGCTTTCTTT	CASSKPSTEAFF
TRBD1	TRBV7-9	few	TRBJ1-5	TGTGCCAGCAGCTTGGGACAGGGCCCTAATCAGCCCCAGCATTTT	CASSLGQGPNQPQHF
NA	TRBV18	NA	TRBJ1-1	TGTGCCAGCTCACCACCTATAGTCGCGAACACTGAAGCTTTCTTT	CASSPPIVANTEAFF
NA	TRBV28	NA	TRBJ2-3	TGTGCCAGCAGCTCCTCCTGGGTCCTCCGCTATGTTACGCAGTATTTT	CASSSSWVLRYVTQYF
NA	TRBV4-3	NA	TRBJ1-1	TGCGCCAGCAGCCAAGGTGCAACCAGAACCTCCCCGACTGAAGCTTTCTTT	CASSQGATRTSPTEAFF
NA	TRBV21-1	NA	TRBJ2-7	TGTGCCAGCAGCCCTGTAGTAGGGGACGGCCACTACGAGCAGTACTTC	CASSPVVGDGHYEQYF
NA	TRBV5-1	NA	TRBJ1-5	TGCGCCAGCAGCTTGGGCGGAATGAATAGCAATCAGCCCCAGCATTTT	CASSLGGMNSNQPQHF
TRBD2	TRBV5-1	NA	TRBJ2-1	TGCGCCAGCAGCGTGGGACTAGCGGAAGTCAATGAGCAGTTCTTC	CASSVGLAEVNEQFF
NA	TRBV11-2	NA	TRBJ1-2	TGTGCCAGCAGCCCCCGGGGGGGACGTCGTGGCTATGGCTACACCTTC	CASSPRGGRRGYGYTF
NA	TRBV4-2	NA	TRBJ2-4	TGTGCCAGCAGCCAAGAAGTGTCAACTATCACCGTTCAGTACTTC	CASSQEVSTITVQYF
NA	TRBV6-5	NA	TRBJ1-6	TGTGCCAGCAGTCGTCTCCCCGGGGCACCCCTCCACTTT	CASSRLPGAPLHF
NA	TRBV6-1	NA	TRBJ1-3	TGTGCCAGCCCCAAAGACTCTGGAAACACCATATATTTT	CASPKDSGNTIYF
NA	TRBV19	NA	TRBJ2-3	TGTGCCAGTAGTGGTTACAGTGACACAGATACGCAGTATTTT	CASSGYSDTDTQYF
NA	TRBV6-5	NA	TRBJ2-7	TGTGCCAGCAGTTACGGGTTGGCGGGGATGATCTACGAGCAGTACTTC	CASSYGLAGMIYEQYF
NA	TRBV19	once	TRBJ2-1	TGTGCCAGTACCCTGACAGGGAGGAATGAGCAGTTCTTC	CASTLTGRNEQFF
TRBD1	TRBV25-1	NA	TRBJ2-7	TGTGCCACCCTAAGGACAGGGGGCAAGCAGTACTTC	CATLRTGGKQYF
NA	TRBV27	once	TRBJ1-2	TGTGCCAGCAGCCCGCGGAATGGCGGCTACACCTTC	CASSPRNGGYTF
NA	TRBV6-5	NA	TRBJ1-2	TGTGCCAGCAGTTACTCTGCAGGGTTTAACTATGGCTACACCTTC	CASSYSAGFNYGYTF
NA	TRBV28	NA	TRBJ2-7	TGTGCCAGCAGTAGGGGGCAGGGGGGTTTCGAGCAGTACTTC	CASSRGQGGFEQYF
TRBD1	TRBV7-2	NA	TRBJ2-2	TGTGCCAGCAGCGTGGCCGGGACAGCGAACACCGGGGAGCTGTTTTTT	CASSVAGTANTGELFF
TRBD1	TRBV6-5	NA	TRBJ2-7	TGTGCCAGCAGTTACACAGGGGGATCCTACGAGCAGTACTTC	CASSYTGGSYEQYF
NA	TRBV19	NA	TRBJ2-4	TGTGCCAGTAGTACACGGTATATGGCCAAAAACATTCAGTACTTC	CASSTRYMAKNIQYF
TRBD2	TRBV18	NA	TRBJ2-7	TGTGCCAGCTCACCCCTGCGGGGGAACGACGAGCAGTACTTC	CASSPLRGNDEQYF
NA	TRBV4-1	NA	TRBJ1-2	TGCGCCAGCAGCCAAGATCGCCCAGAGAACTATGGCTACACCTTC	CASSQDRPENYGYTF
NA	TRBV7-2	NA	TRBJ1-1	TGTGCCAGCAGCTTACGGGGAGTCACTGAAGCTTTCTTT	CASSLRGVTEAFF
TRBD1	TRBV5-1	NA	TRBJ2-1	TGCGCCAGCAGCTCGGGACAGGGCCCCTTCAATGAGCAGTTCTTC	CASSSGQGPFNEQFF
TRBD2	TRBV4-2	NA	TRBJ2-7	TGTGCCAGCAGCCAAGATAAACTAGCGAACTACGAGCAGTACTTC	CASSQDKLANYEQYF
NA	TRBV28	NA	TRBJ1-5	TGTGCCAGCAGTTTAGGGTCCAATCAGCCCCAGCATTTT	CASSLGSNQPQHF
NA	TRBV9	NA	TRBJ1-2	TGTGCCAGCAGCGTAGATCGGGACGGCTATGGCTACACCTTC	CASSVDRDGYGYTF
NA	TRBV6-1	NA	TRBJ2-2	TGTGCCAGCAGTATTTCCCCCTGGAACACCGGGGAGCTGTTTTTT	CASSISPWNTGELFF
NA	TRBV6-5	NA	TRBJ1-2	TGTGCCAGCAGCCGCGAAGTAAACTATGGCTACACCTTC	CASSREVNYGYTF
TRBD1	TRBV4-3	NA	TRBJ2-1	TGCGCCAGCAGCCAAGTCCCCGGACAGGGGGCTTCCAATGAGCAGTTCTTC	CASSQVPGQGASNEQFF
NA	TRBV7-9	NA	TRBJ2-1	TGTGCCAGCAGCTTAGGGGGCAACCGTGGTGAGCAGTTCTTC	CASSLGGNRGEQFF
NA	TRBV7-9	NA	TRBJ1-1	TGTGCCAGCACTGAACAGGGAAGAACGACTGAAGCTTTCTTT	CASTEQGRTTEAFF
NA	TRBV6-4	NA	TRBJ1-2	TGTGCCAGCAGTGTGAGCCGGGGCTATGGCTACACCTTC	CASSVSRGYGYTF
NA	TRBV28	NA	TRBJ2-7	TGTGCCACCGGACAGTACTACGAGCAGTACTTC	CATGQYYEQYF
TRBD2	TRBV18	NA	TRBJ2-5	TGTGCCAGCTCACCACTCGCGGGAGAAGAGACCCAGTACTTC	CASSPLAGEETQYF
NA	TRBV19	NA	TRBJ1-5	TGTGCCAGTAGTATTAGGCCCAATCAGCCCCAGCATTTT	CASSIRPNQPQHF
NA	TRBV5-1	NA	TRBJ1-3	TGCGCCAGCGGACCTTTGGCTGGAAACACCATATATTTT	CASGPLAGNTIYF
TRBD1	TRBV5-1	once	TRBJ2-5	TGCGCCAGCAGCTTGGTAGGGACAGGGCCAGAGACCCAGTACTTC	CASSLVGTGPETQYF
NA	TRBV2	once	TRBJ1-3	TGTGCCAGCAACCAGGCAGGATCTGGAAACACCATATATTTT	CASNQAGSGNTIYF
NA	TRBV21-1	NA	TRBJ2-7	TGTGCCAGCAGCCGCCGCAGGGACGGTTGGTACGAGCAGTACTTC	CASSRRRDGWYEQYF
TRBD1	TRBV27	NA	TRBJ2-7	TGTGCCAGCAGCGACCGACACAGGGGTCACCCCTACGAGCAGTACTTC	CASSDRHRGHPYEQYF
NA	TRBV28	NA	TRBJ1-1	TGTGCCAGCAGTTTGCCCGGTTTACGGAACACTGAAGCTTTCTTT	CASSLPGLRNTEAFF
NA	TRBV9	NA	TRBJ2-2	TGTGCCAGCAGCGTAGTCCGCCTAGCCCCCGCCGGGGAGCTGTTTTTT	CASSVVRLAPAGELFF
NA	TRBV11-2	once	TRBJ2-7	TGTGCCAGCAGCTACTTGCCCGGGGGCGCTTACGAGCAGTACTTC	CASSYLPGGAYEQYF
NA	TRBV7-8	NA	TRBJ2-1	TGTGCCAGCAGCTTTAGGCAGGACCGATACAATGAGCAGTTCTTC	CASSFRQDRYNEQFF
NA	TRBV19	few	TRBJ2-7	TGTGCCAGTAGTATACAAGTAGGACCCCGTCGGTACGAGCAGTACTTC	CASSIQVGPRRYEQYF
NA	TRBV29-1	NA	TRBJ2-7	TGCAGCGTTGGTCTAGAGTTAACCGAGCAGTACTTC	CSVGLELTEQYF
NA	TRBV10-3	NA	TRBJ2-7	TGTGCCATCAGGGGGGGGGCGGAAAGCTCCGAGCAGTACTTC	CAIRGGAESSEQYF
TRBD1	TRBV25-1	NA	TRBJ2-2	TGTGCCAGCAGTGTACCAGGGGGTGGGCACACCGGGGAGCTGTTTTTT	CASSVPGGGHTGELFF
TRBD1	TRBV27	NA	TRBJ2-6	TGTGCCAGCAGGAAAGGGACAGGGGTATTCTCTGGGGCCAACGTCCTGACTTTC	CASRKGTGVFSGANVLTF
NA	TRBV9	once	TRBJ2-3	TGTGCCAGCAGCGTAGATCTAGATACGCAGTATTTT	CASSVDLDTQYF
NA	TRBV10-3	NA	TRBJ2-7	TGTGCCATCAGTGAGTCGATGACGGTGGGGGAGCAGTACTTC	CAISESMTVGEQYF
NA	TRBV4-2	NA	TRBJ2-1	TGTGCCAGCAGCCTCCCGACCACTAACTCCTACAATGAGCAGTTCTTC	CASSLPTTNSYNEQFF